The rows below give T cell receptor beta chains drawn from one sample of a study of breast tumors, draining lymph nodes, adjacent tissues. TCRdb fed the multiplex PCR reads into MiXCR, producing one record per CDR3 protein. In the table there are some 66,000 distinct CDR3 sequences, 57% of which are singletons. Sequenced sample: breast tumor tissue. All receptors derive from a female donor with breast cancer. Some clones in this sample may be carry-over from other donors' samples. Both conserved end residues are part of each CDR3. A D gene is named only where the DNA matches it firmly. Part of the rows lack a size; the others show once, few, many or a class for expanded clones.

clone size	D gene	V gene	CDR3 protein
NA	TRBD1	TRBV20-1	CSARLDRGANTGELFF
NA	TRBD2	TRBV4-3	CASSQGTSGPDTQYF
many	NA	TRBV28	CASSLRGAGGNQPQHF
once	NA	TRBV29-1	CSVESRTNTGELFF
many	NA	TRBV20-1	CSAAPGRDRVQETQYF
NA	TRBD1	TRBV5-1	CASSRSRGQGYEQYF
few	TRBD1	TRBV20-1	CSAFHRGHNSPLHF
NA	NA	TRBV7-9	CASSSSSGYADTQYF
NA	TRBD2	TRBV25-1	CASSVWGRGETQYF
once	TRBD1	TRBV29-1	CSVLRQGGGETQYF
NA	NA	TRBV5-1	CASSLGGLRNTIYF
NA	TRBD2	TRBV5-8	CASSLAGTSVDTQYF
NA	NA	TRBV20-1	CSARGGNTQYF
NA	NA	TRBV30	CAWSHVGGLYAQNYGYTF
NA	TRBD2	TRBV9	CASSVSGGLVETQYF
NA	TRBD1	TRBV15	CATSRDRTGGNEQYF
NA	NA	TRBV7-9	CASNPQSPTQYF
NA	TRBD2	TRBV7-9	CACHTGGGETQYF
NA	NA	TRBV20-1	CSARGESNSYNSPLHF
many	NA	TRBV7-8	CASSLLQAYEQYF
many	TRBD1	TRBV10-2	CASSEPRQGADEQYF
NA	NA	TRBV19	CASSAGRSSITGELFF
NA	TRBD1	TRBV19	CASSRDRGGYGYTF
NA	TRBD1	TRBV2	CASSARGDRGGNSPLHF
NA	TRBD2	TRBV2	CASTLDGGGKETQYF
NA	TRBD2	TRBV2	CASMAGLAGPTDTQYF